These T cell receptor beta chains were read from a single sample in a study of human T cells and chemical hapten exposure. TCRdb re-called the RACE reads through MiXCR, storing one row per CDR3 protein. The repertoire holds more than 85,000 distinct CDR3 sequences, with 11% as singletons. The sequencing here drew on whole blood, taken in connection with sensitization to the hapten diphenylcyclopropenone (DPC). These TCRs come from a man aged 40-49 years with alopecia areata. Some clones in this sample may be carry-over from other donors' samples. Both conserved end residues are part of each CDR3. The D gene is left open where the match is weak. Clone size is stated in some rows and not others, as once, few, many or a class when expanded.

>few|TRBV9|TRBJ2-2|TRBD2
CASSHFGRGWTGELFF
TGTGCCAGCAGCCACTTTGGGAGGGGTTGGACCGGGGAGCTGTTTTTT
>many|TRBV20-1|TRBJ2-1|TRBD2
CSARSKREAGQFF
TGCAGTGCTAGATCTAAGCGGGAGGCTGGGCAGTTCTTC
>.|TRBV11-3|TRBJ2-7|.
CASSPCGVTSPYEQYF
TGTGCCAGCAGCCCGTGTGGGGTAACATCCCCCTACGAGCAGTACTTC
>.|TRBV5-1|TRBJ2-1|TRBD2
CASRFSLAGGWNEQFF
TGCGCCAGCCGATTCTCCCTAGCGGGAGGGTGGAACGAGCAGTTCTTC
>.|TRBV7-3|TRBJ2-1|.
CASSLQPIPLGVPFF
TGTGCCAGCAGCCTCCAACCAATACCCCTCGGGGTTCCGTTCTTC
>.|TRBV20-1|TRBJ2-1|.
CSARSRSGSYNEQFF
TGCAGTGCTAGATCTCGTAGTGGGTCCTACAATGAGCAGTTCTTC
>few|TRBV6-2/TRBV6-3|TRBJ1-5|.
CASSSWIASRDQPQHF
TGTGCCAGCAGTTCCTGGATCGCCAGCCGGGACCAGCCCCAGCATTTT
>.|TRBV19|TRBJ2-1|TRBD2
CASSINAGGSSSYNEQFF
TGTGCCAGTAGTATAAATGCGGGAGGTTCGAGCTCCTACAATGAGCAGTTCTTC
>many|TRBV6-5|TRBJ2-3|.
CASSYDRETDTQYF
TGTGCCAGCAGTTACGACCGGGAAACAGATACGCAGTATTTT
>few|TRBV5-1|TRBJ2-3|TRBD2
CASSLGLAGTTDTQYF
TGCGCCAGCAGCTTGGGCCTAGCGGGGACCACAGATACGCAGTATTTT
>few|TRBV6-2/TRBV6-3|TRBJ1-1|.
CASSYSPDQRGNTEAFF
TGTGCCAGCAGTTACTCCCCGGATCAACGAGGGAACACTGAAGCTTTCTTT
>.|TRBV11-2|TRBJ2-6|.
CASSLAGVGANVLTF
TGTGCCAGCAGCTTAGCCGGGGTCGGGGCCAACGTCCTGACTTTC
>.|TRBV2|TRBJ2-1|TRBD2
CASSVGGSPYYNEQFF
TGTGCCAGCAGTGTGGGAGGGAGTCCCTACTACAATGAGCAGTTCTTC
>few|TRBV7-9|TRBJ2-1|TRBD2
CASSLASGTSGYNEQFF
TGTGCCAGCAGCTTAGCTTCCGGGACTAGCGGGTACAATGAGCAGTTCTTC
>few|TRBV12-3/TRBV12-4|TRBJ1-4|.
CASTTARPGEKLFF
TGTGCCAGCACTACAGCAAGGCCGGGTGAAAAACTGTTTTTT
>few|TRBV29-1|TRBJ1-1|TRBD1
CSVEDLRGLEHTEAFF
TGCAGCGTTGAAGACTTAAGGGGGCTAGAGCACACTGAAGCTTTCTTT
>few|TRBV4-1|TRBJ2-3|.
CASSQVKRGTDTQYF
TGCGCCAGCAGCCAAGTAAAGCGGGGCACAGATACGCAGTATTTT
>few|TRBV29-1|TRBJ1-1|TRBD1
CSSRTGPHEAFF
TGCAGCTCAAGGACAGGGCCGCATGAGGCTTTCTTT
>few|TRBV20-1|TRBJ1-5|TRBD1
CSARAGQGAGNQPQHF
TGCAGTGCTAGAGCCGGACAGGGGGCGGGCAATCAGCCCCAGCATTTT
>.|TRBV29-1|TRBJ2-1|.
CSVEDRGRGNEQFF
TGCAGCGTTGAAGATCGGGGTAGGGGCAATGAGCAGTTCTTC
>.|TRBV7-2|TRBJ1-4|.
CASGQGPTNEKLFF
TGTGCCAGCGGCCAGGGACCAACTAATGAAAAACTGTTTTTT
>few|TRBV7-2|TRBJ2-3|.
CASSLGVYTQYF
TGTGCCAGCAGCTTAGGGGTTTATACGCAGTATTTT
>many|TRBV28|TRBJ1-1|.
CASSSGLGEAFF
TGTGCCAGCAGTTCGGGTCTTGGAGAGGCTTTCTTT
>few|TRBV7-2|TRBJ2-3|.
CASSTRGTDTQYF
TGTGCCAGCAGCACACGGGGTACAGATACGCAGTATTTT
>.|TRBV4-1|TRBJ1-4|.
CASSQDQFWGGKKLFF
TGCGCCAGCAGCCAAGATCAATTCTGGGGAGGGAAAAAACTGTTTTTT
>.|TRBV3-1|TRBJ1-5|TRBD1
CASSQTQGAGQPQHF
TGTGCCAGCAGCCAGACTCAGGGGGCCGGTCAGCCCCAGCATTTT
>.|TRBV28|TRBJ1-2|.
CASSELRVYYGYTF
TGTGCCAGCAGTGAACTGCGGGTCTACTATGGCTACACCTTC
>.|TRBV30|TRBJ2-1|TRBD2
CACGLAYNEQFF
TGTGCCTGCGGACTAGCGTACAATGAGCAGTTCTTC
>.|TRBV6-1|TRBJ2-3|TRBD1
CASSERTTGDVPDTQYF
TGTGCCAGCAGTGAACGAACGACAGGGGATGTTCCAGATACGCAGTATTTT
>.|TRBV5-6|TRBJ2-3|TRBD2
CASSSASGTITDTQYF
TGTGCCAGCAGCTCCGCTAGCGGGACTATCACAGATACGCAGTATTTT
>few|TRBV12-3/TRBV12-4|TRBJ2-3|.
CASSPMESTDTQYF
TGTGCCAGCAGTCCCATGGAGAGCACAGATACGCAGTATTTT
>.|TRBV15|TRBJ2-3|.
CATSRGVQSTDTQYF
TGTGCCACCAGCAGAGGGGTCCAGTCCACAGATACGCAGTATTTT
>.|TRBV5-6|TRBJ1-5|.
CASSFSPARNQPQHF
TGTGCCAGCAGCTTTTCGCCAGCCCGCAATCAGCCCCAGCATTTT
>many|TRBV5-1|TRBJ2-3|.
CASSLQGSGTDTQYF
TGCGCCAGCAGCTTACAGGGGAGCGGGACAGATACGCAGTATTTT
>.|TRBV7-2|TRBJ1-6|TRBD1
CASSTDRDNSPLHF
TGTGCCAGCAGCACCGACAGGGACAATTCACCCCTCCACTTT
>.|TRBV2|TRBJ2-6|.
CARGSGANVLTF
TGTGCAAGGGGCTCTGGGGCCAACGTCCTGACTTTC
>.|TRBV12-3/TRBV12-4|TRBJ1-4|.
CASSPGMRGEKLFF
TGTGCCAGCAGCCCGGGGATGAGAGGTGAAAAACTGTTTTTT
>.|TRBV25-1|TRBJ1-5|.
CASSGNSLNQPQHF
TGTGCCAGCAGTGGGAACAGTTTAAATCAGCCCCAGCATTTT
>once|TRBV12-3/TRBV12-4|TRBJ2-1|TRBD2
CASSSRGLAGEFEQFF
TGTGCCAGCAGTTCAAGAGGACTAGCGGGAGAGTTTGAGCAGTTCTTC
>.|TRBV7-8|TRBJ2-3|TRBD2
CASSLVPAGSSTDTQYF
TGTGCCAGCAGCTTAGTCCCAGCGGGATCAAGCACAGATACGCAGTATTTT
>few|TRBV18|TRBJ1-1|.
CASSTVNTEAFF
TGTGCCAGCTCAACAGTGAACACTGAAGCTTTCTTT
>.|TRBV15|TRBJ1-5|.
CATSLRTADQPQHF
TGTGCCACCAGCCTTAGGACTGCTGATCAGCCCCAGCATTTT
>few|TRBV19|TRBJ1-2|.
CASSISDSYGYTF
TGTGCCAGTAGTATCAGCGACAGCTATGGCTACACCTTC
>many|TRBV7-2|TRBJ1-2|.
CASRPFWTGTPDRGYGYTF
TGTGCCAGCAGGCCCTTTTGGACCGGGACGCCCGACCGGGGCTATGGCTACACCTTC
>.|TRBV6-5|TRBJ1-5|TRBD1
CASSFPTGGSFSNQPQHF
TGTGCCAGCAGTTTCCCGACAGGGGGCAGCTTTAGCAATCAGCCCCAGCATTTT
>few|TRBV12-3/TRBV12-4|TRBJ2-3|.
CASSSLPSGAPSTDTQYF
TGTGCCAGCAGTTCCTTACCTTCAGGGGCCCCTAGCACAGATACGCAGTATTTT
>.|TRBV9|TRBJ2-7|.
CASSVADRSSYEQYF
TGTGCCAGCAGCGTAGCAGATCGTAGCTCCTACGAGCAGTACTTC
>.|TRBV7-2|TRBJ2-5|TRBD2
CASSSSSGQETQYF
TGTGCCAGCAGCTCCTCTAGCGGCCAAGAGACCCAGTACTTC
>.|TRBV29-1|TRBJ2-7|TRBD1
CSVTTGVTYEQYF
TGCAGCGTGACCACAGGGGTGACCTACGAGCAGTACTTC
>few|TRBV3-1|TRBJ1-6|.
CASSQDSEPKNSPLHF
TGTGCCAGCAGCCAAGATAGCGAACCCAAGAATTCACCCCTCCACTTT
>.|TRBV15|TRBJ2-2|TRBD2
CATSRGQSGLAGNTGELFF
TGTGCCACCAGCAGGGGACAGTCGGGACTAGCGGGAAACACCGGGGAGCTGTTTTTT
>.|TRBV11-2|TRBJ2-5|.
CASSLLQGRGYGETQYF
TGTGCCAGCAGCTTGTTACAGGGAAGGGGGTACGGAGAGACCCAGTACTTC
>few|TRBV11-2|TRBJ1-1|.
CASSSPRTANTEAFF
TGTGCCAGCAGCTCCCCGAGGACAGCGAACACTGAAGCTTTCTTT